This entry describes one TCR beta chain. Its antigen is as yet unknown. TCRdb's copy holds only in-frame clones and misses some; the assay was immunoSEQ multiplex PCR. Counted here are some 140,000 clones, roughly nine tenths occurring once; the ten biggest clones make up 5.5%. The data were taken from a study of T cell responses to AZD1222 COVID-19 vaccine. General study findings and limits: Just a handful of people given AZD1222 tested seropositive at baseline. Repertoire samples came only from after the peak T cell response. Rises in breadth and depth of Spike-specific TCRs came after two AZD1222 doses. Donors were mostly white British, more females; clonal diversity possibly underestimated.

This CDR3 has 17 residues. V lost 4 bases to trimming and J lost 3 bases, with 18 bases between them. Germline V gives CDR1 LGHDT, CDR2 YNNKEL (reference sequence). This TCR was sampled from an adult in good health. This chain joins TRBV3-1 (or the pseudogene TRBV3-2) and TRBJ1-4; D is ambiguous. The sample was peripheral blood, taken on day 0 of MenACWY control vaccination. The CDR3 here is CASSPSLGRVANEKLFF. The CDR3 DNA reads as TGTGCCAGCAGCCCGTCCCTGGGGAGGGTAGCTAATGAAAAACTGTTTTTT.